This T cell receptor beta chain is from a study of blood T cell repertoires in COVID-19 (dated by TCRdb to 2020 to 2022). General notes on the study: The collaborator samples originated in the United States, Italy and Spain and spanned the acute and convalescent phases of COVID-19. The material from the prospective study consisted of cDNA or gDNA derived from T cells, B-cell-depleted T cells, or PBMCs. Subjects who had been exposed to COVID-19, were actively infected with it, or had recovered from it provided the deeply sampled blood TCRbeta repertoires that made up the dataset. A freely available public database, intended as a resource for researchers studying the immune response to SARS-CoV-2, is where the repertoires were released. Samples were obtained from the ongoing ImmuneRACE study (first 160 participants) and from 950 to 1,500 subjects provided by 6 global collaborators. Nearly every sample came with metadata listing a de-identified subject ID, COVID-19 status, age in years and sex. Where HLA class I and class II types were available, the types were taken from metadata supplied by the sample provider, not from assay-based typing.

CDR1 is given as SGHVS and CDR2 as FQNEAQ, both from the germline V gene. Between the V and J ends, shortened by 4 bases and 6 bases respectively, the junction contains 10 bases. The CDR3 starts with the cysteine, ends with the phenylalanine, and has 13 residues. Left in the record is the CDR3 DNA by itself, 39 bases read in frame from the first base. The immunoSEQ Assay, a bias-controlled multiplex PCR, was used to amplify TCRbeta CDR3 regions from genomic DNA. The source study handled its data this way. The number of nucleated cells in each sample was estimated by amplification of reference gene primers within the assay. Sequence reads were collapsed and filtered to measure the absolute abundance of every unique TCRbeta CDR3 rearrangement. For each sample, productive Simpson clonality was calculated as the square root of Simpson's diversity index across productive rearrangements. TCRdb took this table from immuneACCESS and kept in-frame rearrangements with V and J called. Such tables lack part of the clones; where checked against another copy, unresolved V genes explain under half of the gap, and the rest is unexplained. That table furnishes V, J and clone size, whereas the DNA furnished D and trimming. Here the sample has over 250,000 clones; roughly 90% occur a single time. The top ten constitute 1.9% of the sample.

Study-level results and caveats: The amount of clinical and demographic metadata varied by source and participant and was provided uncurated.

Notes on this clone: This receptor's antigen is unknown. No base quality information exists; no much larger clone differs at one position.

In the prospective study, participants were about 18 to 100 years old, resided in around 25 geographic areas of the United States, and were enrolled through a virtual design. To assign participants to cohorts, the prospective study relied on clinical history that participants themselves reported in a screening survey and a study questionnaire. ImmuneRACE Cohort 3 recovered participants were defined by two consecutive negative NP/OP PCR tests, healthcare professional clearance, or symptom resolution. Each participant in the prospective study had whole blood, serum and a nasopharyngeal or oropharyngeal swab collected by mobile phlebotomists. Over a roughly 2-month period, participants in the prospective study had the option of providing additional blood draws and questionnaires. Prospective study blood samples were shipped either frozen or at room temperature before DNA extraction.

Sequencing used PBMCs or T cells enriched from blood (not recorded which). The rearrangement joined TRBV7-8 to TRBJ1-5; 5 matching bases give a weak D call of TRBD1. The TCR originated in a woman aged 55-70 years who had recovered from COVID-19. CDR3 loop: CASSSGGVQPQHF. The DNA is TGTGCCAGCAGCTCGGGGGGGGTTCAGCCCCAGCATTTT.